The following is a TCR beta chain sequence with its context. Its specificity is not known. The CDR3 has 13 amino acids. Germline CDR1 is LNHDA and CDR2 is SQIVND (reference sequence). Trimming pared 2 bases from V and 5 bases from J, leaving 7 bases between. These data belong to a study of T cell responses to AZD1222 COVID-19 vaccine. Study-wide points: Baseline antibody screening turned up just a handful of seropositive AZD1222 recipients. Unmutated variant regions are reportedly targeted by nearly half of spike-specific TCRs. Two AZD1222 doses significantly raised spike-specific TCR breadth and depth over controls. The donor cohort was predominantly white British with a female majority, and clonal diversity may have been underestimated.

Profiled with immunoSEQ multiplex PCR; TCRdb holds only in-frame clones, not every one. Of 90,000 to 150,000 clones in the sample, more than 70% were seen once. The TCR was taken from an adult who received the AZD1222 COVID-19 vaccine. This chain joins TRBV19 and TRBJ1-5; no clear D gene. Here the sequenced sample was peripheral blood, taken 28 days after the second AZD1222 dose. CDR3 sequence reads: CASSILEYQPQHF. The CDR3 nucleotides are TGTGCCAGTAGTATACTGGAGTATCAGCCCCAGCATTTT.